Listed below are T cell receptor beta chains from one sample, sequenced in a study of cytomegalovirus exposure and HLA in healthy donors. Sequencing was performed with immunoSEQ multiplex PCR; in TCRdb, only in-frame clones are kept and a portion is missing. The sample has roughly 49,000 clones, more than 60% seen once. Sequenced sample: PBMCs. The source is a woman aged 40 to 49 in good health and CMV-seropositive. CDR3s include the opening cysteine and the closing phenylalanine or tryptophan. The D gene is left open where the match is weak. Rows give clone size only sometimes, using once, few, many, or a class for an expanded clone.

d_call clone_size j_call v_call cdr3_aa
TRBD1 NA TRBJ2-4 TRBV7-2 CASSLQTGVAKNIQYF
NA few TRBJ2-7 TRBV4-2 CASSHVLADSSYEQYF
NA once TRBJ1-5 TRBV18 CASSAGGANQPQHF
TRBD1 few TRBJ1-6 TRBV6-5 CASSSTGGPYNSPLHF
TRBD1 NA TRBJ1-5 TRBV2 CASYAGTGVGQPQHF
TRBD1 NA TRBJ1-2 TRBV5-6 CASSPTPGTDIYGYTF
NA NA TRBJ1-2 TRBV28 CASMIPLGGPGYTF
TRBD1 NA TRBJ2-7 TRBV5-4 CASSLDPDRDEQYF
TRBD1 NA TRBJ2-4 TRBV5-6 CASSLEGGVPGQGPDIQYF
TRBD1 few TRBJ2-7 TRBV10-3 CAISDATGGLYEQYF
NA NA TRBJ2-1 TRBV9 CASSVGVAPNEQFF
NA NA TRBJ2-3 TRBV5-1 CASSLGDITDTQYF
TRBD2 NA TRBJ2-5 TRBV4-2 CASSPGTSGQETQYF
NA NA TRBJ2-5 TRBV7-9 CASSPGVQETQYF
TRBD2 NA TRBJ2-1 TRBV5-1 CASSLASGGANEQFF
NA NA TRBJ2-5 TRBV5-1 CASSLGAGRETQYF
NA NA TRBJ2-1 TRBV11-2 CASSLDRNLLFF
NA NA TRBJ2-4 TRBV5-1 CASSSASQGMRDIQYF
NA NA TRBJ2-1 TRBV6-1 CASSDLRSSYNEQFF
TRBD2 few TRBJ2-7 TRBV4-2 CTSSQEGTGGGEQYF
NA NA TRBJ2-7 TRBV9 CASTEDGDSYEQYF
NA NA TRBJ1-1 TRBV18 CASSPATTQGWMNTEAFF
NA NA TRBJ2-3 TRBV4-1 CASSLSAGDTQYF
TRBD1 few TRBJ2-6 TRBV7-3 CASSRDSSGANVLTF
TRBD1 NA TRBJ1-5 TRBV6-1 CASSEGPGTGGQPQHF
NA NA TRBJ1-1 TRBV19 CASSISGNTEAFF
TRBD1 NA TRBJ1-2 TRBV6-1 CASSAGQSYGYTF
NA NA TRBJ1-2 TRBV30 CAWSVVGGDYGYTF
NA NA TRBJ2-3 TRBV19 CATRTSRADTQYF
NA NA TRBJ2-1 TRBV11-2 CASSSLGVEQFF
NA NA TRBJ2-1 TRBV4-3 CASSQAGRYNEQFF
TRBD1 NA TRBJ1-6 TRBV29-1 CSAGQVNSPLHF
NA NA TRBJ1-5 TRBV18 CASSPGQREPQHF
TRBD1 NA TRBJ2-7 TRBV29-1 CSVGGTGVRYEQYF
NA few TRBJ1-2 TRBV4-3 CASSQAWGGFHGYTF
NA NA TRBJ2-5 TRBV19 CASSDRGGVETQYF
NA NA TRBJ1-5 TRBV27 CASSLGLSNQPQHF
NA NA TRBJ1-3 TRBV6-1 CASSAEGRGNTIYF
TRBD2 few TRBJ2-3 TRBV10-1 CASSEKTSGGNTDTQYF
NA NA TRBJ1-6 TRBV18 CASSRRGDSYNSPLHF
TRBD1 NA TRBJ1-2 TRBV5-6 CASTRDREDYGYTF
NA NA TRBJ1-1 TRBV5-4 CASSFYRDGTEAFF
TRBD1 NA TRBJ1-2 TRBV30 CAWRGTGGSNYGYTF
NA NA TRBJ1-1 TRBV5-1 CASSLGFGAQTEAFF
NA NA TRBJ2-7 TRBV7-8 CASSFIIGEAGEQYF
TRBD1 few TRBJ1-1 TRBV5-6 CASRPETGGTEAFF
NA once TRBJ2-7 TRBV7-9 CASSQSGLYEQYF
NA once TRBJ2-3 TRBV6-1 CASIQGFFTDTQYF
NA few TRBJ2-3 TRBV5-4 CASSSRGGVDTQYF
NA NA TRBJ1-2 TRBV10-3 CAISETGANYGYTF
TRBD1 few TRBJ1-6 TRBV4-3 CASSQDVTGNSPLHF
NA few TRBJ1-2 TRBV4-2 CASSQDEGGHYGYTF
NA NA TRBJ1-3 TRBV18 CASTPGQSNTIYF
NA NA TRBJ1-5 TRBV19 CASSAVRGNQPQHF
NA NA TRBJ2-3 TRBV5-4 CASRPQEGGSDTQYF
NA NA TRBJ2-3 TRBV4-1 CASSLGGGTDTQYF